These T cell receptor beta chains were read from a single sample in a study of blood T cell repertoires in COVID-19. Measured with immunoSEQ multiplex PCR; TCRdb has only the in-frame clones, and not every one. The data hold about 21,000 clones, with almost 85% observed a single time. Sample: peripheral blood. The receptors come from a man aged 35 to 55 with acute or convalescent COVID-19. Each CDR3 is given with its conserved first and last residue. The order of the fields is J gene, V gene, D gene, clone size, CDR3 DNA, CDR3 protein. A D gene is named only where the DNA matches it firmly. Expanded clones get a size class; other rows say once, few or many, or leave the size out.

TRBJ2-1 TRBV9 - few TGTGCCAGCAGCGCGGGACTTTATTCCAATGAGCAGTTCTTC CASSAGLYSNEQFF
TRBJ1-3 TRBV9 - - TGTGCCAGCAGCCCAACAGGTGTCTCTGGAAACACCATATATTTT CASSPTGVSGNTIYF
TRBJ1-6 TRBV18 - - TGTGCCAGCACCGATTCAGGGGATAGTTCACCCCTCCACTTT CASTDSGDSSPLHF
TRBJ2-7 TRBV20-1 - - TGCAGTGCTAGTCGGTCGGGGGAGCTCTACGAGCAGTACTTC CSASRSGELYEQYF
TRBJ1-5 TRBV6-6 TRBD1 - TGTGCCAGCTTCCCGGGACAGAATAGCAATCAGCCCCAGCATTTT CASFPGQNSNQPQHF
TRBJ2-2 TRBV5-1 - - TGCGCCAGCAGCTTGGGCGGGTTCCCGAACACCGGGGAGCTGTTTTTT CASSLGGFPNTGELFF
TRBJ2-1 TRBV24-1 TRBD2 few TGTGCCACCAGTGTCGGGGGACTATACAATGAGCAGTTCTTC CATSVGGLYNEQFF
TRBJ1-5 TRBV19 - - TGTGCCAGTAGCCCGGGACATCACAAGATAAGGGTCAGCAATCAGCCCCAGCATTTT CASSPGHHKIRVSNQPQHF
TRBJ1-6 TRBV6-5 TRBD1 once TGTGCCAGCAGTTACAGGACAGGGAGTTCACCCCTCCACTTT CASSYRTGSSPLHF
TRBJ1-4 TRBV5-3 - - TGTGCCAGAAGCTTGGGGAAGGGGTTCGGGGGAACTAATGAAAAACTGTTTTTT CARSLGKGFGGTNEKLFF
TRBJ1-1 TRBV5-6 - once TGTGCCAGCAGCTTGTCGTGGCCGAACACTGAAGCTTTCTTT CASSLSWPNTEAFF
TRBJ2-7 TRBV10-2 TRBD1 - TGCGCCAGCAAGGCCCCCGGGACAGCAGCCTACGAGCAGTACTTC CASKAPGTAAYEQYF
TRBJ2-2 TRBV11-1 - - TGTGCCAGCAGTCTCATCACTTCCGGGGAGCTGTTTTTT CASSLITSGELFF
TRBJ2-5 TRBV10-1 - medium-sized TGCGCCAGCAGTGAGTCCGGCAGGGGCCAAGAGACCCAGTACTTC CASSESGRGQETQYF
TRBJ2-1 TRBV29-1 TRBD1 few TGCAGCGTTGGACAGGGTATCAATGAGCAGTTCTTC CSVGQGINEQFF
TRBJ1-5 TRBV6-2/TRBV6-3 - - TGTGCCAGCAGTTACGCTGACAACAATCAGCCCCAGCATTTT CASSYADNNQPQHF
TRBJ2-3 TRBV2 TRBD2 - TGTGCCAGCAGTAGGTGGACTAGCGGGAGCATGACAGATACGCAGTATTTT CASSRWTSGSMTDTQYF
TRBJ1-5 TRBV6-5 - few TGTGCCAGCGGGGGCAGGATAAGCAATCAGCCCCAGCATTTT CASGGRISNQPQHF
TRBJ2-1 TRBV5-1 TRBD1 - TGCGCCAGCAGCCTTGGACAGGGGGGCTCTCACAGTGAGCAGTTCTTC CASSLGQGGSHSEQFF
TRBJ1-2 TRBV7-6 TRBD1 medium-sized TGTGCCAGCAGCGACGAAGAGACAGGGGGAGGAGGCTACACCTTC CASSDEETGGGGYTF
TRBJ2-5 TRBV11-1 - - TGTGCCAGCAGTTGGGAGGGGGACGGGGACCAAGAGACCCAGTACTTC CASSWEGDGDQETQYF
TRBJ1-3 TRBV9 - - TGTGCCAGCAGCGTAGGGGAGGCCTACTCTGGAAACACCATATATTTT CASSVGEAYSGNTIYF
TRBJ1-2 TRBV6-2/TRBV6-3 - - TGTGCCAGCAGTTACGAGGGCTCCTATGGCTACACCTTC CASSYEGSYGYTF
TRBJ1-2 TRBV7-9 - - TGTGCCAGCAGCTCACCGGGGTACTATGGCTACACCTTC CASSSPGYYGYTF
TRBJ1-5 TRBV2 - once TGTGCCAGCAGTGAGCGGCATAGCAATCAGCCCCAGCATTTT CASSERHSNQPQHF
TRBJ2-7 TRBV15 TRBD2 - TGTGCCAGCCTATCCGCTAGCGGGAGATCGTACGAGCAGTACTTC CASLSASGRSYEQYF
TRBJ2-7 TRBV27 TRBD1 - TGTGCCAGCAGGTATACAGGGGGCTACGAGCAGTACTTC CASRYTGGYEQYF
TRBJ1-1 TRBV30 - few TGTGCCTGGAGTCCCCGTATAATCACTGAAGCTTTCTTT CAWSPRIITEAFF
TRBJ1-6 TRBV6-5 TRBD1 - TGTGCCAGCAGACCCGGGACAGGGTCCAATTCACCCCTCCACTTT CASRPGTGSNSPLHF
TRBJ2-2 TRBV4-1 - - TGCGCCAGCAGCCAAGGAGGTCAGTCGAACACCGGGGAGCTGTTTTTT CASSQGGQSNTGELFF
TRBJ2-1 TRBV14 TRBD1 - TGTGCCAGCAGCCTCGGGACAGGGGTAACCTACAATGAGCAGTTCTTC CASSLGTGVTYNEQFF
TRBJ1-2 TRBV30 TRBD1 - TGTGCCTGGAGTACCCTCGAGGGGGCTGTAGGCTACACCTTC CAWSTLEGAVGYTF
TRBJ1-4 TRBV6-1 - - TGTGCCAGCAGTGATCGGAGACAGACAGATAATGAAAAACTGTTTTTT CASSDRRQTDNEKLFF
TRBJ2-1 TRBV5-1 TRBD1 - TGCGCCAGCAGCTTGGCTGACAGGGGGTCGTACAATGAGCAGTTCTTC CASSLADRGSYNEQFF
TRBJ2-7 TRBV27 TRBD1 - TGTGCCAGCAGTTGGGGACAGCCCTCCTACGAGCAGTACTTC CASSWGQPSYEQYF
TRBJ1-1 TRBV4-2 - - TGTGCCAGCAGCCAGTGGTCGAATGACAACACTGAAGCCTTCTTT CASSQWSNDNTEAFF
TRBJ2-5 TRBV4-1 - - TGCGCCAGCAGCCAAGGCGGGACTCAAGAGACCCAGTACTTC CASSQGGTQETQYF
TRBJ2-3 TRBV4-1 TRBD2 - TGCGCCAGCAGTGAAACTAGCGAGCTTACAGATACGCAGTATTTT CASSETSELTDTQYF
TRBJ1-2 TRBV19 - - TGTGCCAGTAGTTCGCGGACTTATGGCTACACCTTC CASSSRTYGYTF
TRBJ1-1 TRBV3-1/TRBV3-2 - - TGTGCCAGCAGCCAAGATCGCGGGGGGTTGCCTGAAGCTTTCTTT CASSQDRGGLPEAFF
TRBJ1-5 TRBV6-2/TRBV6-3 - - TGTGCCAGCAGTTATTTTTTTGGGGGCAAGAACAATCAGCCCCAGCATTTT CASSYFFGGKNNQPQHF
TRBJ2-6 TRBV5-1 - - TGCGCCAGCAGCTCGTTACTCTCTGGGGCCAACGTCCTGACTTTC CASSSLLSGANVLTF
TRBJ1-2 TRBV7-9 TRBD1 - TGTGCCAGCAGCCCAACGGAGGGACAGGGAAACCATGGCTACACCTTC CASSPTEGQGNHGYTF
TRBJ2-7 TRBV27 - once TGTGCCAGCAGTTTCGGAGTGGGCTACGAGCAGTACTTC CASSFGVGYEQYF
TRBJ2-3 TRBV7-9 TRBD2 - TGTGCCAGCAGCCCTAGCGGGAACACAGATACGCAGTATTTT CASSPSGNTDTQYF
TRBJ2-5 TRBV10-3 - - TGTGCCATCAGTGGCCCGACAGTTGAGACCCAGTACTTC CAISGPTVETQYF
TRBJ2-2 TRBV2 TRBD2 once TGTGCCAGCAGTGAAATACTCCCAAGCCCTGGCGGGAGCGCCGGGGAGCTGTTTTTT CASSEILPSPGGSAGELFF
TRBJ1-1 TRBV9 TRBD1 - TGTGCCAGCAGCGTTACGGGACAGAGGAACACTGAAGCTTTCTTT CASSVTGQRNTEAFF
TRBJ1-1 TRBV7-9 - - TGTGCCAGCAGCTACCCCCGGGGAGGGTCCATGAACACTGAAGCTTTCTTT CASSYPRGGSMNTEAFF
TRBJ2-1 TRBV2 TRBD2 - TGTGCCAGCAGTGAAAGTAGCGGGGGGGTCAATGAGCAGTTCTTC CASSESSGGVNEQFF